The sequence of this T cell receptor (beta chain) was determined in a study of T cell responses to AZD1222 COVID-19 vaccine. Regarding the study as a whole: Regions left unmutated in variants are reportedly the target of nearly half of spike-specific TCRs.

Method: immunoSEQ multiplex PCR; TCRdb's copy keeps in-frame clones and lacks some. The sample records tens of thousands of clones, around nine tenths being singletons. J gave up 6 bases and V 1 base, and 6 bases lay outside the gene matches. CDR3 length equals 16 residues. Looked up from germline, CDR1 is SEHNR and CDR2 is FQNEAQ (reference sequence). This clone appeared once. Its antigen is unknown. V and J are TRBV7-9 and TRBJ2-2; 9 bases map to TRBD1. The sample here was peripheral blood, taken on day 0 of MenACWY control vaccination. This sequence originates from an adult in good health. CDR3 in DNA: TGTGCCAGCAGCTTAGGGCCGGGACAGGGAGCCGGGGAGCTGTTTTTT. This codes for CASSLGPGQGAGELFF.